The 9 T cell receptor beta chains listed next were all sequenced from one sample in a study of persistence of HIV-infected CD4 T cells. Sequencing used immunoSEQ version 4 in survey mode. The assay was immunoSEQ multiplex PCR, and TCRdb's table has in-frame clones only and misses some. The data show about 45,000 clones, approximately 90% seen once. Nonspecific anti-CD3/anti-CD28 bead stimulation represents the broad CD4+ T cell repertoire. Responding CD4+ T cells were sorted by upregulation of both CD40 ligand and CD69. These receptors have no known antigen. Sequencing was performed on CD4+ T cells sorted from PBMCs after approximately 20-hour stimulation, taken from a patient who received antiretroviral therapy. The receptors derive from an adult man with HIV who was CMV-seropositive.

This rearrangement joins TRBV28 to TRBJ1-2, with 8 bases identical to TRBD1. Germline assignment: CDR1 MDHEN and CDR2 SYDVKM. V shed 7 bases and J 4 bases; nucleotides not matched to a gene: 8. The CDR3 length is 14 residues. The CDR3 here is CASTSGTGFYGYTF. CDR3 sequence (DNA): TGTGCCAGCACCTCCGGGACAGGCTTCTATGGCTACACCTTC.

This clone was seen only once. The CDR3: CASSSYRGGGANVLTF. CDR3 in DNA: TGTGCCAGCAGCTCGTACAGGGGAGGTGGGGCCAACGTCCTGACTTTC. The rearrangement uses TRBV5-6 and TRBJ2-6, with D perhaps matching TRBD1 (7 bases). The CDR3 is 16 amino acids. The V gene lost 3 bases and the J gene lost 3 bases, with 13 bases spanning the gap. Germline lookup yields CDR1 SGHDT and CDR2 YYEEEE. The full variable domain, in which reference TRBV5-6 and TRBJ2-6 provide the parts outside the CDR3, is DAGVTQSPTHLIKTRGQQVTLRCSPKSGHDTVSWYQQALGQGPQFIFQYYEEEERQRGNFPDRFSGHQFPNYSSELNVNALLLGDSALYLCASSSYRGGGANVLTFGAGSRLTVL.

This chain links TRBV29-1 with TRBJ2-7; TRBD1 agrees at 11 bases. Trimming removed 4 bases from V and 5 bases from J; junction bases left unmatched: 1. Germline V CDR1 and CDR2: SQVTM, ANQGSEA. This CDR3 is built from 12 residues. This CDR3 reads CSVGTGGDEQYF. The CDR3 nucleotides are TGCAGCGTTGGGACAGGGGGCGACGAGCAGTACTTC.

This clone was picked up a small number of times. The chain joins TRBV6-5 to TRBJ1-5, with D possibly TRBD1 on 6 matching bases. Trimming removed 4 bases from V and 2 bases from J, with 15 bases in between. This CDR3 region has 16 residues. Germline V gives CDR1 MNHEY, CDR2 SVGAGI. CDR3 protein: CASSSNRVFGNQPQHF. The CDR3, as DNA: TGTGCCAGCAGTTCAAACAGGGTTTTTGGCAATCAGCCCCAGCATTTT.

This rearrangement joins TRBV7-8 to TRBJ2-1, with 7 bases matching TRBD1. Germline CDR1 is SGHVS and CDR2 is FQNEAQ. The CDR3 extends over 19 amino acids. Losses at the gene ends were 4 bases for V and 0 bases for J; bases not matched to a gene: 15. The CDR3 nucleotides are TGTGCCAGCAGCTCCAGACCTTTGACAGGGTTGTCCTCCTACAATGAGCAGTTCTTC. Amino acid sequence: CASSSRPLTGLSSYNEQFF.

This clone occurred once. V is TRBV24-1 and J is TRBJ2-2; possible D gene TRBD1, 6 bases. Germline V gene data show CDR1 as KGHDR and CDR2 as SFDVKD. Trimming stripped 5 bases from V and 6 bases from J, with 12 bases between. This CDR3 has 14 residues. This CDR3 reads CATSGDKGAGELFF. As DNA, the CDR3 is TGTGCCACCAGTGGGGACAAGGGAGCCGGGGAGCTGTTTTTT.

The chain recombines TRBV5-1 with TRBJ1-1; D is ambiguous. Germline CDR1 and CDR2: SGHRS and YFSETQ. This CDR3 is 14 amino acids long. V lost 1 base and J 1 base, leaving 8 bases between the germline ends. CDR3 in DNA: TGCGCCAGCAGCTTGAGGCAGCAGAACACTGAAGCTTTCTTT. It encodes CASSLRQQNTEAFF. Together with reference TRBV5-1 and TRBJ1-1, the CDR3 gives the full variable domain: KAGVTQTPRYLIKTRGQQVTLSCSPISGHRSVSWYQQTPGQGLQFLFEYFSETQRNKGNFPGRFSGRQFSNSRSEMNVSTLELGDSALYLCASSLRQQNTEAFFGQGTRLTVV.

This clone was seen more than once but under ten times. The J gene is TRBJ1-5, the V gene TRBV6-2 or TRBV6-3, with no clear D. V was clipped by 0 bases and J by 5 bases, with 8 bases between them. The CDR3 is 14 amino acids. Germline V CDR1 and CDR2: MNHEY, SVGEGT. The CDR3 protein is CASSYSTRDQPQHF. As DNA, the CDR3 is TGTGCCAGCAGTTACTCGACAAGAGATCAGCCCCAGCATTTT.

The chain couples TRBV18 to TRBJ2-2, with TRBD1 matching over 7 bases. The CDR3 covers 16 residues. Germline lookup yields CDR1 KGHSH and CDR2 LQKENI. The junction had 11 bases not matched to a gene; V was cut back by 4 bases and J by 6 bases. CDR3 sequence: CASSLVRQGGAGELFF. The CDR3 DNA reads TGTGCCAGCTCACTTGTGAGACAGGGCGGCGCCGGGGAGCTGTTTTTT.